This T cell receptor beta chain was recorded in a study of beta chain features in type 1 diabetes. Study-level information: Regarding age, gender and cell yields, patients proved similar to healthy donors. Sorted cells numbering approximately 110,000,000 were examined across all samples.

Concerning this clone: The target antigen is unknown.

The study reverse transcribed the entire isolated RNA, so it sequenced expressed TCRB transcripts. Generated by immunoSEQ multiplex PCR, the TCRdb table keeps only in-frame clones and is missing some. In the table there are roughly 12,000 clones, about half of which are singletons. Germline loops: CDR1 MNHEY, CDR2 SMNVEV (reference sequence). This CDR3 comprises 15 residues. The V gene end was trimmed by 1 base and the J gene end by 7 bases; junction bases not matched to a gene: 4. The study's findings and limits: In all four CD4+ subsets, TCRB CDR3 length was significantly, moderately reduced in type 1 diabetes. Within patients, naive, central memory and Treg TCRB repertoires seemed more similar than within healthy donors.

The TCR was taken from a man aged 18 to 35 in good health. The chain uses TRBV27 and TRBJ1-6, with 7 nucleotides matching TRBD1. The sample comprised stem cell memory CD4+ T cells from blood. CDR3 bases: TGTGCCAGCAGTTTATACCGGGACAGCAATTCACCCCTCCACTTT. It specifies CASSLYRDSNSPLHF.